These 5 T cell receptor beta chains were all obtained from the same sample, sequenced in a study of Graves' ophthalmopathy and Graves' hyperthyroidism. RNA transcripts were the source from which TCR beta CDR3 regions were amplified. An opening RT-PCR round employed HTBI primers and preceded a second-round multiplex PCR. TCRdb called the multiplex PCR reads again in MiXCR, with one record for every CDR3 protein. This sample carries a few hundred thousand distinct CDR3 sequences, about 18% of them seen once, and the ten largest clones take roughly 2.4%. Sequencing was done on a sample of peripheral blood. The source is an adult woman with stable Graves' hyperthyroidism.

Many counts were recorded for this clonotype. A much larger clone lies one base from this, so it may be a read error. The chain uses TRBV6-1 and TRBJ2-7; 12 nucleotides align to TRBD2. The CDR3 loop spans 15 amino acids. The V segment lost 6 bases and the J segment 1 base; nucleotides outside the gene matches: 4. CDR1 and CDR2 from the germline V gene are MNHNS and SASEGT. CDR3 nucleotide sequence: TGTGCCAGCAGGACGACTAGCGGGAGATCCTACGAGCAGTACTTC. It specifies CASRTTSGRSYEQYF.

The DNA of the CDR3 is TGTGCCAGCAGCTTAGGGGCAGGACGAAATTCACCCCTCCACTTT. Translated, it gives CASSLGAGRNSPLHF. The V and J genes are TRBV7-2 and TRBJ1-6; D is uncertain. This CDR3 comprises 15 residues. CDR1 SGHTA and CDR2 FQGNSA come from the germline V gene. V dropped 1 base and J dropped 7 bases, with 11 bases sitting between them.

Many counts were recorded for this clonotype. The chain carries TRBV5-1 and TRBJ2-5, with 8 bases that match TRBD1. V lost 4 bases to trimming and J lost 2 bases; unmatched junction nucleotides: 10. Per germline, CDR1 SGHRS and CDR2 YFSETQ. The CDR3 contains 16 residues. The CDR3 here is CASSGNRGAFQETQYF. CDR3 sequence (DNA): TGCGCCAGCAGCGGAAACAGGGGGGCCTTTCAAGAGACCCAGTACTTC.

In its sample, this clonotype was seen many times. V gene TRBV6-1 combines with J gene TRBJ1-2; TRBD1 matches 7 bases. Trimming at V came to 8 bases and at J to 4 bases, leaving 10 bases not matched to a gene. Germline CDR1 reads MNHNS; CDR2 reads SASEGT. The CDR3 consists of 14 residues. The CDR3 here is CASAGQVGPYGYTF. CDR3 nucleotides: TGTGCCAGCGCTGGACAGGTGGGTCCCTATGGCTACACCTTC.

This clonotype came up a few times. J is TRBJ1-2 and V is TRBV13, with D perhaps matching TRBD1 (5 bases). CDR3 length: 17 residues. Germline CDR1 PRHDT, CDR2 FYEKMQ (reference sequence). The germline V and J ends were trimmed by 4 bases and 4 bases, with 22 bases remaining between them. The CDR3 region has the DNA TGTGCCAGCAGCTCCCCTTCAGTTTTTGGGGGAGCCTATGGCTACACCTTC. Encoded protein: CASSSPSVFGGAYGYTF.